This T cell receptor beta chain is drawn from a study of shared clonotypes between healthy human individuals. For the study at large: Researchers assigned three CD4 naive, three CD4 memory, two CD8 naive and one CD8 memory plate to each donor.

The CDR3 contains 15 residues. Trimming took off 5 bases at V and 2 bases at J, with 13 bases between the two ends. The germline gives CDR1 MNHEY, CDR2 SMNVEV (reference sequence). In the naive CD8 group, cells lacked CD45RO and were positively selected for CCR7, so terminally differentiated effector memory CD45RA+ cells were left out. Participating donors were healthy, HIV-negative adults free of recent acute infections or vaccinations. The DNA input per sorted-subset replicate PCR was roughly 0.2 ug, corresponding to tens of thousands of T cell genomes. Original processing methods: Filtering differed, since immunoSEQ gave only junction sequences and no quality scores. TCRdb keeps only in-frame clones here, not all; method: immunoSEQ multiplex PCR. That table supplies the V and J calls and clone size; D and trimming were determined from the DNA. The sample yields roughly 2,000,000 clones, around 96% seen once.

The chain carries TRBV27 and TRBJ2-1; D possibly uses TRBD1 or TRBD2 (6 bases each). The clonotype comes from a man in his late teens or twenties in good health. The sequenced sample was naive CD8+ T cells sorted from blood. CDR3 coding DNA: TGTGCCAGCAGTCCCGGAGGGGGTACCTACAATGAGCAGTTCTTC. Protein product: CASSPGGGTYNEQFF.